The 30 T cell receptor beta chains given below trace back to one sample, sequenced in a study of cytomegalovirus exposure and HLA in healthy donors. Generated by immunoSEQ multiplex PCR, the TCRdb table keeps only in-frame clones and is missing some. Altogether approximately 90,000 clones are present, roughly 92% being singletons, with the ten largest covering about 1.1%. The sequenced sample was PBMCs. These receptors were collected from a woman younger than 45 in good health and CMV-seropositive.

This clone was observed a single time. V and J are TRBV28 and TRBJ2-7; D perhaps matches TRBD2 (7 bases). Trimming pared 2 bases from V and 3 bases from J, leaving 17 bases between. This CDR3 comprises 16 residues. The germline V gene encodes CDR1 MDHEN and CDR2 SYDVKM. CDR3 amino acids: CASSLRLRGALYEQYF. Written as DNA, the CDR3 is TGTGCCAGCAGTTTACGACTTCGGGGGGCTCTCTACGAGCAGTACTTC.

The sample holds one count of this clone. The V and J genes are TRBV9 and TRBJ2-1, with 7 nucleotides matching TRBD2. Germline loops: CDR1 SGDLS, CDR2 YYNGEE. V lost 2 bases to trimming and J lost 5 bases; unmatched junction nucleotides: 10. The CDR3 is made up of 16 amino acids. CDR3: CASSVGGSLADNEQFF. DNA of the CDR3: TGTGCCAGCAGCGTGGGTGGATCGCTAGCGGACAATGAGCAGTTCTTC.

The chain uses TRBV2 and TRBJ2-2, with D perhaps TRBD1 (6 bases). The V gene lost 5 bases and the J gene lost 0 bases, with 10 bases spanning the gap. This CDR3 spans 15 amino acids. CDR1 SNHLY and CDR2 FYNNEI come from the germline V gene. Here the CDR3 reads CASSKGTPNTGELFF. Here the CDR3 DNA reads TGTGCCAGCAGTAAAGGGACACCGAACACCGGGGAGCTGTTTTTT.

This clone was counted a single time. The chain joins TRBV5-4 to TRBJ2-7; 7 bases agree with TRBD2. Germline V gene sequence: CDR1 SGHNT, CDR2 YYREEE (reference sequence). The trim removed 0 bases at V and 0 bases at J, leaving 3 bases unmatched. This CDR3 region has 15 residues. DNA for the CDR3: TGTGCCAGCAGCTTGGACCAGCGGGGCTCCTACGAGCAGTACTTC. Its translation is CASSLDQRGSYEQYF.

As DNA, the CDR3 is TGTGCCAGCAGACGTCGAGTAGATATGAACACTGAAGCTTTCTTT. Translated, it gives CASRRRVDMNTEAFF. This chain links TRBV27 with TRBJ1-1, with D uncertain. CDR3 length: 15 residues. CDR1 and CDR2 (germline): MNHEY, SMNVEV (reference sequence). The ends were cut back, 6 bases at V and 0 bases at J, with 14 bases in the middle.

V is TRBV29-1 and J is TRBJ2-7; 9 bases are shared with TRBD2. The CDR3 totals 14 residues. Germline CDR1 and CDR2: SQVTM and ANQGSEA. Trimming removed 4 bases from V and 1 base from J; junction bases left unmatched: 5. The CDR3 sequence: CSVGAGGLSYEQYF. As DNA, the CDR3 is TGCAGCGTTGGAGCGGGAGGCTTATCCTACGAGCAGTACTTC.

The rearrangement uses TRBV6-1 and TRBJ2-5, with 9 bases identical to TRBD1. With 4 bases clipped from V and 1 base from J, the junction kept 4 bases outside the gene matches. CDR3 length: 15 amino acids. CDR1 and CDR2 (germline): MNHNS, SASEGT. CDR3 loop: CASSGQTGGQETQYF. CDR3 nucleotides: TGTGCCAGCAGTGGGCAGACAGGGGGCCAAGAGACCCAGTACTTC.

The chain uses TRBV28 and TRBJ2-7; possible D gene TRBD1, 6 bases. Germline V gives CDR1 MDHEN, CDR2 SYDVKM. The CDR3 sequence is 12 residues long. The V end lost 4 bases, the J end lost 3 bases, and 7 bases lay between the germline ends. The CDR3 reads CASSYRDYEQYF. In DNA form, the CDR3 reads TGTGCCAGCAGTTACAGGGACTACGAGCAGTACTTC.

This rearrangement joins TRBV6-1 to TRBJ2-7, with D perhaps matching TRBD2 (5 bases). Deletions cut 2 bases from V and 3 bases from J, with 11 bases between. CDR3 length: 14 amino acids. Per the germline V gene, CDR1 is MNHNS and CDR2 is SASEGT. The CDR3 sequence is CASSERLRRYEQYF. In DNA, the CDR3 is TGTGCCAGCAGTGAACGACTACGCCGCTACGAGCAGTACTTC.

In DNA form, the CDR3 reads TGTGCCAGCAGTGCGGGGGGGGCTTACAATGAGCAGTTCTTC. Encoded protein: CASSAGGAYNEQFF. This chain connects TRBV28 to TRBJ2-1, with 9 bases that match TRBD2. V lost 5 bases and J lost 4; bases outside the gene matches: 3. Germline values: CDR1 MDHEN, CDR2 SYDVKM. The length of the CDR3 is 14 residues.

The CDR3 sequence is CASSTGLISYNEQFF. CDR3 bases: TGTGCCAGTAGCACCGGACTGATCTCCTACAATGAGCAGTTCTTC. This rearrangement joins TRBV19 to TRBJ2-1; D may be TRBD2 (5 bases). The CDR3 covers 15 residues. Germline CDR1 LNHDA, CDR2 SQIVND (reference sequence). The V end lost 6 bases, the J end lost 0 bases, and 12 bases lay between the germline ends. Full variable domain (outside the CDR3, taken from reference TRBV19 and TRBJ2-1): DGGITQSPKYLFRKEGQNVTLSCEQNLNHDAMYWYRQDPGQGLRLIYYSQIVNDFQKGDIAEGYSVSREKKESFPLTVTSAQKNPTAFYLCASSTGLISYNEQFFGPGTRLTVL.

Here the CDR3 reads CASSLGTSGRGRSAGELFF. For the CDR3, the DNA is TGTGCCAGCAGCTTAGGGACTAGCGGGAGGGGCAGGAGTGCCGGGGAGCTGTTTTTT. This chain connects TRBV7-8 to TRBJ2-2, with TRBD2 matching 15 bases. This CDR3 is 19 amino acids long. Germline lookup yields CDR1 SGHVS and CDR2 FQNEAQ. V shed 1 base and J 6 bases; nucleotides not matched to a gene: 9.

This rearrangement joins TRBV28 to TRBJ2-5; unclear D gene. There are 17 residues in the CDR3. Germline V gene data show CDR1 as MDHEN and CDR2 as SYDVKM. V was shortened by 1 base and J by 4 bases, with 19 bases between the two germline ends. The CDR3 DNA follows: TGTGCCAGCAGTTTATTGGGCAGTATTACCGTCCCAGAGACCCAGTACTTC. It is translated as CASSLLGSITVPETQYF.

In nucleotides, the CDR3 is TGTGCCAGTAGTATAGCCCACCCCCCAGGGGGAAGGGATGAAAAACTGTTTTTT. Protein: CASSIAHPPGGRDEKLFF. The V and J genes are TRBV19 and TRBJ1-4; 7 nucleotides agree with TRBD1. Germline CDR1 is LNHDA and CDR2 is SQIVND (reference sequence). CDR3 length equals 18 residues. V lost 1 base and J lost 6; bases outside the gene matches: 14.

The chain uses TRBV7-2 and TRBJ2-2; possible D gene TRBD2, 6 bases. CDR3 size: 18 residues. The germline CDR1 and CDR2 sequences are SGHTA and FQGNSA. V was cut by 5 bases and J by 7 bases, with 26 bases left in between. The CDR3 region is CASSKNAGTPGRDGELFF. The CDR3 bases are TGTGCCAGCAGCAAAAACGCCGGGACCCCGGGGCGGGACGGGGAGCTGTTTTTT. Complete variable domain (other parts from reference TRBV7-2 and TRBJ2-2): GAGVSQSPSNKVTEKGKDVELRCDPISGHTALYWYRQSLGQGLEFLIYFQGNSAPDKSGLPSDRFSAERTGGSVSTLTIQRTQQEDSAVYLCASSKNAGTPGRDGELFFGEGSRLTVL.

This clone has a single count. This chain joins TRBV5-6 and TRBJ2-3; TRBD2 matches 10 bases. This CDR3 has 18 amino acids. Germline V gives CDR1 SGHDT, CDR2 YYEEEE. Trimming removed 3 bases from V and 4 bases from J; junction bases left unmatched: 14. DNA for the CDR3: TGTGCCAGCAGCTCGGCCAACCAACCGGGACTAGCGTCAGATACGCAGTATTTT. Protein sequence: CASSSANQPGLASDTQYF.

The rearrangement links TRBV30 to TRBJ2-7; no firm D call. V was trimmed by 3 bases and J by 3 bases, leaving 12 bases between them. CDR1 is GTSNPN, CDR2 SVGIG, per germline (reference sequence). The CDR3 sequence is 13 residues long. This CDR3 is CAWSERSLYEQYF. CDR3 nucleotide sequence: TGTGCCTGGAGCGAACGGAGCCTCTACGAGCAGTACTTC.

In its sample, this clone was seen once. J is TRBJ2-7 and V is TRBV4-1; a possible D gene is TRBD2 (6 bases). Germline assignment: CDR1 MGHRA and CDR2 YSYEKL. The V and J ends lost 2 bases and 5 bases respectively, with 19 bases between them. CDR3 length: 16 amino acids. The CDR3: CASSQRAARGIDEQYF. The DNA for the CDR3 is TGCGCCAGCAGCCAAAGGGCCGCACGCGGGATCGACGAGCAGTACTTC.

This rearrangement joins TRBV7-8 to TRBJ1-4; TRBD1 matches at 7 bases. The CDR3 totals 13 residues. V lost 5 bases, J lost 7 bases, and 4 bases stayed unmatched. In germline, CDR1 is SGHVS, CDR2 FQNEAQ. CDR3 nucleotides: TGTGCCAGCAGCAACCGGGACAGTGAAAAACTGTTTTTT. It yields the protein CASSNRDSEKLFF.

The chain uses TRBV7-8 and TRBJ2-2; D is unclear. Germline V gives CDR1 SGHVS, CDR2 FQNEAQ. The length of the CDR3 is 15 residues. Deletions cut 2 bases from V and 1 base from J, with 8 bases between. This chain's CDR3 is CASSLISGNTGELFF. The CDR3 DNA reads TGTGCCAGCAGCTTAATTTCCGGGAACACCGGGGAGCTGTTTTTT.

This clone has a single count. V gene TRBV18 combines with J gene TRBJ2-6; tentative D call: TRBD2 (5 bases). Trimming removed 5 bases from V and 2 bases from J, with 19 bases in between. This CDR3 spans 18 amino acids. Germline V gene data show CDR1 as KGHSH and CDR2 as LQKENI. CDR3 loop: CASSLRHSAGPGANVLTF. In DNA form, the CDR3 reads TGTGCCAGCTCATTACGACATTCGGCGGGTCCTGGGGCCAACGTCCTGACTTTC.

This rearrangement joins TRBV6-5 to TRBJ2-7; 8 bases map to TRBD2. The germline gives CDR1 MNHEY, CDR2 SVGAGI. J gave up 1 base and V 6 bases, and 8 bases lay outside the gene matches. CDR3 length: 15 amino acids. The CDR3 coding sequence is TGTGCCAGCAGCCTCTCTAGCGGGCCTTCCTACGAGCAGTACTTC. Translation: CASSLSSGPSYEQYF.

This sequence joins TRBV2 and TRBJ2-1; 8 bases line up with TRBD1. The V gene end was trimmed by 8 bases and the J gene end by 3 bases; junction bases not matched to a gene: 6. Germline CDR1 and CDR2: SNHLY and FYNNEI. The CDR3 has 14 residues. In nucleotides, the CDR3 is TGTGCCAGCGTAACCGGGACAGGCTACAATGAGCAGTTCTTC. This gives the protein CASVTGTGYNEQFF.

The chain is built from TRBV7-9 and TRBJ2-7, with 12 bases fitting TRBD2. There are 16 residues in the CDR3. Germline V CDR1 and CDR2: SEHNR, FQNEAQ (reference sequence). Trimming took 5 bases from V and 1 from J; bases not matched to a gene: 6. In DNA, the CDR3 is TGTGCCAGCAGCCCCGGAGGACTAGCGGGATCCTACGAGCAGTACTTC. It codes for CASSPGGLAGSYEQYF. The variable domain in full, with the rest retrieved from reference TRBV7-9 and TRBJ2-7, is DTGVSQNPRHKITKRGQNVTFRCDPISEHNRLYWYRQTLGQGPEFLTYFQNEAQLEKSRLLSDRFSAERPKGSFSTLEIQRTEQGDSAMYLCASSPGGLAGSYEQYFGPGTRLTVT.

This sequence joins TRBV28 and TRBJ1-1, with D perhaps matching TRBD1 (6 bases). CDR3 length: 14 residues. V was cut by 5 bases and J by 5 bases, with 15 bases left in between. The germline gives CDR1 MDHEN, CDR2 SYDVKM. CDR3 DNA: TGTGCCAGCAGTCTAAAACAGGGTTTGACTGAAGCTTTCTTT. It yields the protein CASSLKQGLTEAFF.

V is TRBV10-3 and J is TRBJ2-1; TRBD2 matches at 10 bases. The CDR3 runs to 14 residues. The germline gives CDR1 ENHRY, CDR2 SYGVKD. With 7 bases clipped from V and 8 bases from J, the junction kept 8 bases outside the gene matches. The CDR3 region has the DNA TGTGCCATCAAGGCTAGCGGGAGTTCGGATGAGCAGTTCTTC. Encoded protein: CAIKASGSSDEQFF.

This clone was recorded once. V is TRBV2 and J is TRBJ1-4, with 9 bases identical to TRBD1. J lost 8 bases, V lost 6 bases, and 10 bases had no gene match. CDR1 SNHLY and CDR2 FYNNEI come from the germline V gene. This CDR3 has 15 amino acids. The CDR3 DNA reads TGTGCCAGCAGCTCGTTACAGGGGGCTGGGGAAAAACTGTTTTTT. Translation: CASSSLQGAGEKLFF.

The J gene is TRBJ1-3, the V gene TRBV19; 7 bases line up with TRBD1. The germline gives CDR1 LNHDA, CDR2 SQIVND (reference sequence). There are 14 residues in the CDR3. Trimming cost V 9 bases and J 8 bases; bases outside gene matches: 13. CDR3 nucleotides: TGTGCCAGCGGACAGGACTTCTTCAGAGACACCATATATTTT. This codes for CASGQDFFRDTIYF.

The rearrangement uses TRBV6-5 and TRBJ1-2; D not resolved. This CDR3 contains 13 residues. The germline gives CDR1 MNHEY, CDR2 SVGAGI. The V gene lost 8 bases and the J gene lost 8 bases, with 18 bases spanning the gap. The chain's CDR3 is CASYNFRFDGYTF. The CDR3 DNA reads TGTGCCAGCTATAATTTCAGGTTCGACGGCTACACCTTC.

Details on this clone: Distinct nucleotide sequences in the sample also encode this CDR3. The chain couples TRBV15 to TRBJ1-5; perhaps TRBD1 as D (5 bases). Germline V gene lookup returns CDR1 LNHNV and CDR2 YYDKDF (reference sequence). The CDR3 loop spans 14 amino acids. V was clipped by 2 bases and J by 6 bases, with 11 bases between them. For the CDR3, the DNA is TGTGCCACCAGCAGAACTGGGGGGATTCAGCCCCAGCATTTT. It specifies CATSRTGGIQPQHF.